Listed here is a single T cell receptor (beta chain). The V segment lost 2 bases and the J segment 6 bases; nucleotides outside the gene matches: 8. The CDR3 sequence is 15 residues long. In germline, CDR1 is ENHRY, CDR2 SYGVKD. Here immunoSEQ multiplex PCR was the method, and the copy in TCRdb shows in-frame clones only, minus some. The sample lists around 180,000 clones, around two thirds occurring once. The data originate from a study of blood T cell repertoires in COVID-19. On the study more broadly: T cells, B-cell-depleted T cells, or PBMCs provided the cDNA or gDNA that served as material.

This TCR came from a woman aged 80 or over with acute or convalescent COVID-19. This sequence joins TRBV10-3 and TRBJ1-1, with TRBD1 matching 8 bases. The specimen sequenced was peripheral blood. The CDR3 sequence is CAISEIQGGLPEAFF. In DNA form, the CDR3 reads TGTGCCATCAGTGAGATACAGGGGGGGCTTCCTGAAGCTTTCTTT.